This TCR beta chain was identified in a study of radiotherapy plus CTLA-4 blockade in lung cancer. TCRdb keeps only in-frame clones here, not all; method: immunoSEQ multiplex PCR. The profile shows 90,000 to 130,000 clones, 81% of them singletons. Per germline, CDR1 WSHSY and CDR2 SAAADI. V lost 3 bases to trimming and J lost 0 bases; unmatched junction nucleotides: 5. The CDR3 runs 16 residues. In its sample, this clone was seen a few times. This receptor was obtained from a human donor with non-small cell lung cancer that progressed on radiotherapy plus ipilimumab. Some clones in this sample may be carry-over from other donors' samples. The chain links TRBV10-2 to TRBJ2-3; 8 nucleotides align to TRBD2. The source material was peripheral blood, sampled from a patient treated with radiotherapy plus ipilimumab. CDR3 sequence (DNA): TGCGCCAGCAGTGATTGGGTAGCGGGGAGCACAGATACGCAGTATTTT. This encodes CASSDWVAGSTDTQYF.